This is a list of T cell receptor beta chains from one sample in a study of blood T cell repertoires in COVID-19. Measured with immunoSEQ multiplex PCR; TCRdb has only the in-frame clones, and not every one. The repertoire holds about 76,000 clones, with around 88% as singletons. Material for sequencing was peripheral blood. The receptor set was obtained from a man younger than 45 with acute or convalescent COVID-19. CDR3s include the opening cysteine and the closing phenylalanine or tryptophan. Fields, in order: D gene, V gene, J gene, clone size, CDR3 DNA, CDR3 protein. A D gene is named only where the DNA matches it firmly. For some rows the clone size is stated as once, few or many, or as a class when expanded; others skip it.

>NA|TRBV7-8|TRBJ2-3|NA
TGTGCCAGCAGCCTACGGACATTTTTCACAGATACGCAGTATTTT
CASSLRTFFTDTQYF
>NA|TRBV10-2|TRBJ1-2|NA
TGCGCCAGCAGTGAGGGACAAAGGAGCTATGGCTACACCTTC
CASSEGQRSYGYTF
>NA|TRBV12-3/TRBV12-4|TRBJ1-1|NA
TGTGCCAGCAGCGGACAGCTGAACACTGAAGCTTTCTTT
CASSGQLNTEAFF
>NA|TRBV7-2|TRBJ1-5|NA
TGTGCCAGCAGCTCGACTGCGTATAGCAATCAGCCCCAGCATTTT
CASSSTAYSNQPQHF
>NA|TRBV19|TRBJ1-1|NA
TGTGCCAGTAGTATGAGTCGACAGTGGGAAGGGAAGGCTTTCTTT
CASSMSRQWEGKAFF
>NA|TRBV2|TRBJ1-6|NA
TGTGCCAGCAGTCTCCGTTCACCCCTCCACTTT
CASSLRSPLHF
>NA|TRBV3-1/TRBV3-2|TRBJ2-7|NA
TGTGCCAGCAGCCGCCAAGGACTCAACTACGAGCAGTACTTC
CASSRQGLNYEQYF
>TRBD2|TRBV7-3|TRBJ2-1|NA
TGTGCCAGCAGCATCGGGACTAGCGGTTACAATGAGCAGTTCTTC
CASSIGTSGYNEQFF
>TRBD2|TRBV6-5|TRBJ2-1|NA
TGTGCCAGCAGTTACGGGAGGGGAACCTACAATGAGCAGTTCTTC
CASSYGRGTYNEQFF
>TRBD2|TRBV10-3|TRBJ2-1|NA
TGTGCCATCAGGAGTAGCGGGGGTGGGTGGGAGCAGTTCTTC
CAIRSSGGGWEQFF
>TRBD1|TRBV10-2|TRBJ1-5|NA
TGCGCCAGCAGTGTACAGGGGACTGAGCAGCCCCAGCATTTT
CASSVQGTEQPQHF
>NA|TRBV28|TRBJ2-2|NA
TGTGCCAGCAGAAGGGGAACCCTATCGAACACCGGGGAGCTGTTTTTT
CASRRGTLSNTGELFF
>TRBD2|TRBV14|TRBJ2-7|NA
TGTGCCAGCAGCCTGGGACTAGCGGAAGACGAGCAGTACTTC
CASSLGLAEDEQYF
>TRBD2|TRBV10-3|TRBJ2-1|NA
TGTGCCATCTTGGGGGGGGGTGAGCAGTTCTTC
CAILGGGEQFF
>NA|TRBV12-3/TRBV12-4|TRBJ2-2|few
TGTGCCAGCAGTTCCTCTGCCGGGGAGCTGTTTTTT
CASSSSAGELFF
>NA|TRBV2|TRBJ2-6|NA
TGTGCCAGCGCGCCCTCTGGGGCCAACGTCCTGACTTTC
CASAPSGANVLTF
>TRBD2|TRBV7-3|TRBJ2-1|NA
TGTGCCAGCAGCTTTAGCGGGAGTGGGAACAATGAGCAGTTCTTC
CASSFSGSGNNEQFF
>TRBD2|TRBV19|TRBJ2-3|NA
TGTGCCAGTAGTAAGAGGAATAGCGGGAAGAACACAGATACGCAGTATTTT
CASSKRNSGKNTDTQYF
>TRBD2|TRBV6-4|TRBJ2-3|NA
TGTGCCAGCAGTGTTCTAGCGGGGGGAGCAGATACGCAGTATTTT
CASSVLAGGADTQYF
>TRBD2|TRBV2|TRBJ2-3|once
TGTGCCACTTCCCGGGACTACAGCACAGATACGCAGTATTTT
CATSRDYSTDTQYF
>TRBD1|TRBV5-1|TRBJ2-3|NA
TGCGCCAGCAGCTCCGGACAGGGGGCCCTCCCAGATACGCAGTATTTT
CASSSGQGALPDTQYF
>NA|TRBV20-1|TRBJ1-5|NA
TGCAGTGCTAGTTGGACAGCCAATCAGCCCCAGCATTTT
CSASWTANQPQHF
>NA|TRBV10-3|TRBJ1-1|NA
TGTGCCATCAGTACAGGGACTGAAGCTTTCTTT
CAISTGTEAFF
>TRBD2|TRBV19|TRBJ2-1|NA
TGTGCCAGTAGTCCTGGCGGGAGCGGATACAATGAGCAGTTCTTC
CASSPGGSGYNEQFF
>NA|TRBV6-2/TRBV6-3|TRBJ2-1|NA
TGTGCCAGCAGTTACTCAGCCTTTGAGTCCCAGTTCTTC
CASSYSAFESQFF
>TRBD1|TRBV7-9|TRBJ2-7|few
TGTGCCAGCAGCCCGGGACAGGGGCAATGGTACGAGCAGTACTTC
CASSPGQGQWYEQYF
>NA|TRBV5-1|TRBJ2-1|NA
TGCGCCAGCAGCTTTACAAACAATGAGCAGTTCTTC
CASSFTNNEQFF
>NA|TRBV2|TRBJ2-2|NA
TGTGCCAGCAGTGAAGGGCGGGCCGGGGAGCTGTTTTTT
CASSEGRAGELFF
>NA|TRBV5-1|TRBJ2-5|NA
TGCGCCAGCAGCTTGAGATTGTCCCCGGGTCGGAGGGAGACCCAGTACTTC
CASSLRLSPGRRETQYF
>NA|TRBV4-3|TRBJ2-3|NA
TGCGCCAGCAGCCCCGGCGGGAGCACAGATACGCAGTATTTT
CASSPGGSTDTQYF
>TRBD1|TRBV30|TRBJ1-2|NA
TGTGCCTGGAGGGGGACAGGGTATCAAAGCTATGGCTACACCTTC
CAWRGTGYQSYGYTF
>TRBD2|TRBV7-2|TRBJ2-1|NA
TGTGCCAGCAGCTTTAGGTTAGCGGGAGTTAATGAGCAGTTCTTC
CASSFRLAGVNEQFF
>NA|TRBV25-1|TRBJ2-1|NA
TGTGCCAGCAGTGAAGGACAGTACAATGAGCAGTTCTTC
CASSEGQYNEQFF
>NA|TRBV4-3|TRBJ2-7|NA
TGCGCCAGCAGCCAAGGGGCAGGGTCTTTCTACGAGCAGTACTTC
CASSQGAGSFYEQYF
>TRBD2|TRBV29-1|TRBJ2-7|NA
TGCAGCGTTGGCGGGAGGGCCTACGAGCAGTACTTC
CSVGGRAYEQYF
>NA|TRBV6-6|TRBJ1-1|NA
TGTGCCAGCTCTGAGACAGAAAACACTGAAGCTTTCTTT
CASSETENTEAFF
>NA|TRBV19|TRBJ2-7|NA
TGTGCCAGTTCAAAAACGACTGGCACCTCCTACGAGCAGTACTTC
CASSKTTGTSYEQYF
>NA|TRBV2|TRBJ1-3|NA
TGTGCCAGCATTAGCGGCAGCTCTGGAAACACCATATATTTT
CASISGSSGNTIYF
>TRBD1|TRBV28|TRBJ2-1|NA
TGTGCCAGCAGGACAGGGGGCTCCTACAATGAGCAGTTCTTC
CASRTGGSYNEQFF
>TRBD2|TRBV4-1|TRBJ2-3|NA
TGCGCCAGCAGCCAAGAGGGGACTAGCGGGGATACGCAGTATTTT
CASSQEGTSGDTQYF
>NA|TRBV6-5|TRBJ1-5|NA
TGTGCCAGCCGGGGGGCACTAGGGCAGCCCCAGCATTTT
CASRGALGQPQHF
>NA|TRBV28|TRBJ2-1|once
TGTGCCAGCAGTTCAGGGGCTGGGCAGTTCTTC
CASSSGAGQFF
>TRBD1|TRBV30|TRBJ1-1|NA
TGTGCCTGGAGTAAAGGGGGACAGGGGCGATCGGCTTTCTTT
CAWSKGGQGRSAFF
>NA|TRBV28|TRBJ2-1|NA
TGTGCCAGCAGTCCCGGAGTGGGTAGCTCCTACAATGAGCAGTTCTTC
CASSPGVGSSYNEQFF
>NA|TRBV11-2|TRBJ2-5|NA
TGTGCCAGCAGCTCTTCGTTAAACCAAGAGACCCAGTACTTC
CASSSSLNQETQYF
>NA|TRBV7-8|TRBJ2-7|few
TGTGCCAGCGGAGGCGGGATCCAGTACGAGCAGTACTTC
CASGGGIQYEQYF
>NA|TRBV11-2|TRBJ1-4|NA
TGTGCCAGCAGCTCGGGACAATTCAATGAAAAACTGTTTTTT
CASSSGQFNEKLFF
>NA|TRBV18|TRBJ2-2|NA
TGTGCCAGCTCTCCTGACAGGATGGCCGGGGAGCTGTTTTTT
CASSPDRMAGELFF
>NA|TRBV10-1|TRBJ2-3|once
TGCGCCAGCAGTGCGCACCAGAGCGCAGATACGCAGTATTTT
CASSAHQSADTQYF
>NA|TRBV4-1|TRBJ1-1|once
TGCGCCAGCAGCCAGGCAGGGATCACTGAAGCTTTCTTT
CASSQAGITEAFF
>TRBD2|TRBV30|TRBJ2-3|NA
TGTGCCTGGGATGGGACTAGCTCTTATACGCAGTATTTT
CAWDGTSSYTQYF
>NA|TRBV7-9|TRBJ1-1|NA
TGTGCCAGCAGCTTAGTTCAGGGCGGCGAGACTGAAGCTTTCTTT
CASSLVQGGETEAFF
>TRBD2|TRBV14|TRBJ2-1|NA
TGTGCCAGCAGCCAAACTAGCGGGAGTACGTACAATGAGCAGTTCTTC
CASSQTSGSTYNEQFF
>TRBD1|TRBV2|TRBJ1-6|few
TGTGCCAGCAGTGATCAGGGGGCAAGTTCACCCCTCCACTTT
CASSDQGASSPLHF
>TRBD2|TRBV24-1|TRBJ2-1|NA
TGTGCCACCAGAGATAGCGGGAGGGCTGCTGAGCAGTTCTTC
CATRDSGRAAEQFF
>NA|TRBV6-2/TRBV6-3|TRBJ1-3|NA
TGTGCCAGCACCCCGATTTTACAGGAAACTGGAAACACCATATATTTT
CASTPILQETGNTIYF
>NA|TRBV15|TRBJ1-1|NA
TGTGCCAGCACCGGGAGAGGGACTGAAGCTTTCTTT
CASTGRGTEAFF
>NA|TRBV20-1|TRBJ1-1|NA
TGCAGTGCTAGTCCCGGGAACACTGAAGCTTTCTTT
CSASPGNTEAFF
>NA|TRBV7-9|TRBJ2-5|NA
TGTGCCAGCAGCTTGGTTCCGGCAGCGGCAGAGACCCAGTACTTC
CASSLVPAAAETQYF
>NA|TRBV14|TRBJ2-1|NA
TGTGCCAGCAGCCCCCTGAGAGGAGCCTACAATGAGCAGTTCTTC
CASSPLRGAYNEQFF